This TCR beta chain derives from a study of blood T cell repertoires in COVID-19. The wider study: Italy, Spain and the United States were the sources of the convalescent and acute COVID-19 samples. In each case, the material was cDNA or gDNA derived from T cells, B-cell-depleted T cells, or PBMCs.

Authors' processing steps: It was from reference gene primer amplification that nucleated cell counts were estimated. Measured with immunoSEQ multiplex PCR; TCRdb has only the in-frame clones, and not every one. V, J and clone size are taken as reported in that table, and D and trimming were inferred from the DNA itself. The sample yields 65,000 to 90,000 clones, approximately 78% seen once. V was clipped by 8 bases and J by 5 bases, with 9 bases between them. Germline values: CDR1 GTSNPN, CDR2 SVGIG (reference sequence). The CDR3 spans 10 residues. This TCR was sampled from a man aged 55-75 years with acute or convalescent COVID-19. Sequences were obtained from peripheral blood. The chain combines TRBV30 with TRBJ1-1, with unresolved D. The CDR3 is CALRETEAFF. The CDR3 nucleotides are TGTGCCCTTCGGGAGACTGAAGCTTTCTTT.